The clone carrying this TCR beta chain was seen a handful of times. The antigen is undetermined. The sample is drawn from a study of blood T cells in healthy people across ages. Then a second PCR, running roughly 7 to 11 cycles, was carried out with a sample-barcoded 5' primer and a J-beta primer mix. TCRdb re-derived calls from the 5' RACE reads in MiXCR, one entry per CDR3 protein. The profile shows over 950,000 distinct CDR3 sequences, roughly half of them singletons. The length of the CDR3 is 16 residues. Trimming left V 3 bases short and J 2 bases short, with 15 bases between. From germline, CDR1 is LGHNA and CDR2 YNFKEQ. Points from the study as a whole: Per-million-T-cell TCR beta diversity fell roughly linearly with age.

The chain couples TRBV4-2 to TRBJ2-3, with D perhaps TRBD2 (6 bases). The sample was blood. The clonotype comes from a woman aged 55-70 years in good health. CDR3 amino acids: CASSHRYSGYTDTQYF. In nucleotides, the CDR3 is TGTGCCAGCAGCCACCGCTATAGCGGATACACAGATACGCAGTATTTT.